A single sample gave rise to the 22 T cell receptor beta chains below, sequenced in a study of CD8 T cells in Susac syndrome. It was with random hexamers that roughly 0.45 to 1 ug RNA was reverse transcribed. TCRdb independently ran MiXCR on the immunoSEQ multiplex PCR reads; one entry per CDR3 protein. The sample includes around 140,000 distinct CDR3 sequences, approximately 95% of them seen just once. The sequencing input was CD4+ T cells from PBMCs. The source of these receptors is a human donor with Susac syndrome.

This clonotype has only one observation. This chain joins TRBV27 and TRBJ1-2; 12 positions match TRBD1. The CDR3 covers 15 residues. Germline V CDR1 and CDR2: MNHEY, SMNVEV (reference sequence). J gave up 8 bases and V 2 bases, and 6 bases lay outside the gene matches. The CDR3: CASSLVGTGGRGYTF. DNA of the CDR3: TGTGCCAGCAGTTTAGTTGGGACAGGGGGCAGGGGCTACACCTTC.

The CDR3 DNA reads TGCAGTGCTAGGGGGCCTAACCGCGGTCCCTACGAGCAGTACTTC. This encodes CSARGPNRGPYEQYF. The V call is TRBV20-1, the J call TRBJ2-7; the D gene is possibly TRBD1 (5 bases). The CDR3 extends over 15 amino acids. CDR1 is DFQATT, CDR2 SNEGSKA, per germline (reference sequence). V gave up 3 bases and J gave up 2 bases, with 17 bases separating them.

The genes are TRBV30 and TRBJ2-3, with TRBD2 matching 14 bases. V was pared by 5 bases and J by 1 base, with 8 bases of the junction left unmatched. CDR1 is GTSNPN and CDR2 is SVGIG in the germline V gene (reference sequence). CDR3 length equals 17 residues. CDR3 coding DNA: TGTGCCTGGCATTTAGGGACTAGCGGGAGAGGCACAGATACGCAGTATTTT. This sequence encodes CAWHLGTSGRGTDTQYF.

This chain links TRBV20-1 with TRBJ1-5; TRBD1 agrees at 10 bases. The CDR3 totals 15 residues. The germline V gene encodes CDR1 DFQATT and CDR2 SNEGSKA (reference sequence). V was clipped by 6 bases and J by 1 base; unmatched bases: 6. CDR3 amino acids: CSASTGQGSNQPQHF. The CDR3 DNA sequence: TGCAGTGCCAGTACGGGACAGGGGAGCAATCAGCCCCAGCATTTT.

The gene calls are TRBV6-6 and TRBJ2-7, with no clear D. The V gene lost 0 bases and the J gene lost 3 bases, with 6 bases spanning the gap. Germline V gives CDR1 MNHNY, CDR2 SVGAGI (reference sequence). The CDR3 sequence is 13 residues long. This CDR3 reads CASSYSRVYEQYF. Here the CDR3 DNA reads TGTGCCAGCAGTTACTCGCGAGTCTACGAGCAGTACTTC.

This chain links TRBV4-2 with TRBJ2-5; 11 bases agree with TRBD2. Germline lookup yields CDR1 LGHNA and CDR2 YNFKEQ. CDR3 length: 16 residues. Germline trimming cut 5 bases from V and 3 bases from J; bases unmatched to any gene: 8. CDR3: CASSGDGTSGKETQYF. In DNA form, the CDR3 reads TGTGCCAGCAGCGGTGACGGGACTAGCGGAAAAGAGACCCAGTACTTC.

In DNA form, the CDR3 reads TGCAGTGCTAGCACGGCGGGGTCCCCAGAGACCCAGTACTTC. This gives the protein CSASTAGSPETQYF. This sequence joins TRBV20-1 and TRBJ2-5, with a tentative D call TRBD2 (6 bases). This CDR3 has 14 residues. In germline, CDR1 is DFQATT, CDR2 SNEGSKA (reference sequence). V lost 3 bases, J lost 4 bases, and 15 bases lay in between.

A few counts support this clonotype. The rearrangement joins TRBV6-2 or TRBV6-3 to TRBJ1-4, with D unclear. The germline V gene encodes CDR1 MNHEY and CDR2 SVGEGT. This CDR3 has 15 amino acids. Trimming removed 6 bases from V and 8 bases from J, with 19 bases in between. CDR3 sequence reads: CASSQMDGRKEKLFF. The DNA for the CDR3 is TGTGCCAGCAGCCAAATGGACGGGAGAAAGGAAAAACTGTTTTTT.

This clonotype showed up just once. The chain joins TRBV30 to TRBJ2-4; tentative D call: TRBD1 (6 bases). The CDR3 sequence is 16 residues long. The germline V gene encodes CDR1 GTSNPN and CDR2 SVGIG (reference sequence). V dropped 0 bases and J dropped 0 bases, with 12 bases sitting between them. The CDR3 reads CAWSVGRGLAKNIQYF. CDR3 bases: TGTGCCTGGAGTGTGGGCAGGGGATTAGCCAAAAACATTCAGTACTTC.

V gene TRBV18 combines with J gene TRBJ2-7; no clear D gene. The CDR3 has 13 amino acids. Trimming took off 1 base at V and 7 bases at J, with 11 bases between the two ends. The germline V gene encodes CDR1 KGHSH and CDR2 LQKENI. The CDR3 here is CASSPRRNGEQYF. CDR3 bases: TGTGCCAGCTCACCACGACGGAACGGGGAGCAGTACTTC.

The genes are TRBV9 and TRBJ1-1, with D possibly matching TRBD1 (6 bases). Looked up from germline, CDR1 is SGDLS and CDR2 is YYNGEE. The CDR3 is 13 residues long. V lost 0 bases, J lost 4 bases, and 7 bases lay in between. CDR3 amino acids: CASSVAGATEAFF. The CDR3 nucleotides read TGTGCCAGCAGCGTAGCGGGGGCCACTGAAGCTTTCTTT.

The chain is built from TRBV7-9 and TRBJ2-2, with 9 positions matching TRBD2. Germline V gene sequence: CDR1 SEHNR, CDR2 FQNEAQ (reference sequence). J was trimmed by 4 bases and V by 4 bases; bases with no gene match: 7. The CDR3 loop spans 16 amino acids. The CDR3 reads CASSSYSGSGTGELFF. In nucleotides, the CDR3 is TGTGCCAGCAGCTCCTATAGCGGGAGCGGCACCGGGGAGCTGTTTTTT.

This clonotype was counted a single time. The chain carries TRBV9 and TRBJ2-2; 10 bases map to TRBD2. V lost 4 bases, J lost 7 bases, and 4 bases stayed unmatched. Germline-derived CDR1 and CDR2 are SGDLS and YYNGEE. The CDR3 runs to 14 residues. In DNA form, the CDR3 reads TGTGCCAGCAGCTCGCGACTAGCGGGCGGGGAGCTGTTTTTT. Translation: CASSSRLAGGELFF.

The chain carries TRBV18 and TRBJ1-1; 7 bases are a match to TRBD1. Losses at the gene ends were 5 bases for V and 1 base for J; bases not matched to a gene: 10. Germline CDR1 reads KGHSH; CDR2 reads LQKENI. This CDR3 is built from 16 residues. The CDR3: CASSFQTGASNTEAFF. The CDR3 nucleotides read TGTGCCAGCTCATTCCAAACAGGGGCCTCGAACACTGAAGCTTTCTTT. The whole variable domain, filled in from reference TRBV18 and TRBJ1-1, reads NAGVMQNPRHLVRRRGQEARLRCSPMKGHSHVYWYRQLPEEGLKFMVYLQKENIIDESGMPKERFSAEFPKEGPSILRIQQVVRGDSAAYFCASSFQTGASNTEAFFGQGTRLTVV.

The chain couples TRBV7-2 to TRBJ1-1, with unresolved D. Germline CDR1 SGHTA, CDR2 FQGNSA. The CDR3 covers 13 residues. V lost 5 bases and J lost 5, with 12 bases in between. The CDR3 coding sequence is TGTGCCAGCAGCCCCGGGATTAAGACTGAAGCTTTCTTT. Protein sequence: CASSPGIKTEAFF.

The V call is TRBV15, the J call TRBJ2-1, with a weak D call TRBD2 (5 bases). Trimming removed 8 bases at V and 4 bases at J, with 15 bases between. The germline V gene has CDR1 LNHNV and CDR2 YYDKDF (reference sequence). The CDR3 spans 14 residues. CDR3 region: CATCRSGLYNEQFF. The CDR3 bases are TGTGCCACCTGCCGAAGCGGATTGTACAATGAGCAGTTCTTC.

V gene TRBV12-3 or TRBV12-4 combines with J gene TRBJ2-3; D may be TRBD2 (6 bases). The V gene lost 7 bases and the J gene lost 4 bases, with 12 bases spanning the gap. The length of the CDR3 is 13 residues. CDR3 in DNA: TGTGCCAGCACCCTGTGGGGGGCAGATACGCAGTATTTT. This translates into CASTLWGADTQYF.

This sequence joins TRBV6-2 or TRBV6-3 and TRBJ2-3; 10 bases agree with TRBD1. V was pared by 7 bases and J by 2 bases, with 6 bases of the junction left unmatched. Per the germline V gene, CDR1 is MNHEY and CDR2 is SVGEGT. The CDR3 has 15 amino acids. CDR3 in amino acids: CASIAGTGDTDTQYF. The CDR3 DNA sequence: TGTGCCAGCATCGCCGGGACAGGGGACACAGATACGCAGTATTTT.

The rearrangement uses TRBV12-3 or TRBV12-4 and TRBJ1-2, with D possibly being TRBD1 (6 bases). The CDR3 consists of 13 residues. With 8 bases removed from V and 5 bases from J, the gap between germline ends came to 15 bases. CDR3 DNA sequence: TGTGCCAGCGGCCTCAGGGGCGGATATGGCTACACCTTC. This gives the protein CASGLRGGYGYTF.

The V call is TRBV6-1, the J call TRBJ2-3, with D tentatively TRBD2 (6 bases). Looked up from germline, CDR1 is MNHNS and CDR2 is SASEGT. The CDR3 is made up of 16 amino acids. Trimming took off 6 bases at V and 4 bases at J, with 20 bases between the two ends. CDR3 protein: CASSRGGTSRPDTQYF. The CDR3 DNA follows: TGTGCCAGCAGCCGTGGGGGGACGAGCAGACCAGATACGCAGTATTTT.

This clonotype was found once. The rearrangement joins TRBV12-3 or TRBV12-4 to TRBJ1-5; no clear D. CDR3 length: 14 residues. V was cut by 2 bases and J by 7 bases, with 12 bases left in between. CDR3 sequence reads: CASSLPGRWQPQHF. DNA of the CDR3: TGTGCCAGCAGTTTACCGGGTCGGTGGCAGCCCCAGCATTTT.

The V and J genes are TRBV20-1 and TRBJ2-1, with D perhaps matching TRBD2 (6 bases). Trimming left V 3 bases short and J 9 bases short, with 12 bases between. CDR1 and CDR2 from the germline V gene are DFQATT and SNEGSKA (reference sequence). The CDR3 contains 12 residues. For the CDR3, the DNA is TGCAGTGCTAGTCCGACTAGAGCTGAGCAGTTCTTC. It specifies CSASPTRAEQFF.